The present T cell receptor beta chain was sequenced within a study of T cell responses to AZD1222 COVID-19 vaccine. Notes on the study in general: Donors in the cohort were predominantly white British and more often female, and clonal diversity was possibly underestimated. At baseline, just a handful of AZD1222 recipients tested seropositive.

This table comes from immunoSEQ multiplex PCR, and its TCRdb copy is limited to in-frame clones, with some not included. The table includes 120,000 or so clones, 75% to 95% detected once. V was shortened by 7 bases and J by 6 bases, with 13 bases between the two germline ends. This CDR3 spans 12 amino acids. Per the germline V gene, CDR1 is SGHAT and CDR2 is FQNNGV. A remark on this clone: What it binds is not known.

The receptor comes from an adult who received the MenACWY meningococcal vaccine as a control. The sample consisted of peripheral blood, taken 28 days after the second dose of the MenACWY control vaccine. The chain uses TRBV11-2 and TRBJ2-7; D is possibly TRBD2 (6 bases). The CDR3 sequence: CASTKTGLEQYF. The CDR3 bases are TGTGCCAGCACCAAAACGGGACTCGAGCAGTACTTC.